This T cell receptor (beta chain) was identified during a study of naive and memory T cell subsets. Overall study results and limits: Activation and differentiation may alter RNA-based TCR counts. A few larger clonotypes appeared in naive repertoires, especially CD8, possibly memory cells re-expressing CD45RA.

After CD4 positive bead selection, the CD4-negative fraction gave CD8 T cells. Both TRBC1 and TRBC2 were covered by a beta constant-region primer of two equimolar oligonucleotides. Four rounds of PCR amplified the ligated cDNA using nested alpha and beta constant-region primers plus SP2. One entry per CDR3 protein results from TCRdb running MiXCR on the UMI-ligation and nested PCR reads. This sample carries around 93,000 distinct CDR3 sequences, about 11% of them seen once, and the ten largest clones take approximately 0.14%. Unmatched junction bases numbered 4, after V lost 5 bases and J lost 8 bases. This CDR3 has 12 amino acids. In germline, CDR1 is SGHTA, CDR2 FQGTGA. A note on this clonotype: No antigen is known for it.

The chain employs TRBV7-3 and TRBJ2-3; TRBD1 matches at 7 bases. The TCR comes from a human donor in good health. The sample comprised naive CD4+ T cells from blood. The CDR3 sequence is CASSDRVGTQYF. CDR3 DNA sequence: TGTGCCAGCAGCGACAGGGTTGGTACGCAGTATTTT.